The 18 T cell receptor beta chains given below trace back to one sample, sequenced in a study of cytomegalovirus exposure and HLA in healthy donors. A multiplex PCR was run with 60 Vbeta primers and 13 Jbeta primers. Some clones are missing from TCRdb's copy, which holds only in-frame ones; the method was immunoSEQ multiplex PCR. The table has some 99,000 clones, under 90% seen once; the top ten hold around 2.1%. Sample: PBMCs. The receptors were gathered from a woman aged 25 to 39 in good health and CMV-seronegative.

The rearrangement joins TRBV19 to TRBJ2-7, with TRBD1 as a possible D gene (6 bases). The CDR3 has 15 residues. Germline CDR1 and CDR2: LNHDA and SQIVND (reference sequence). The V end lost 7 bases, the J end lost 0 bases, and 16 bases lay between the germline ends. The CDR3 loop is CASTSRGGSSYEQYF. The CDR3 DNA is TGTGCCAGTACCTCACGAGGGGGAAGCTCCTACGAGCAGTACTTC.

There are a few counts of this clone. The chain carries TRBV29-1 and TRBJ2-5, with 11 bases matching TRBD1. Germline assignment: CDR1 SQVTM and CDR2 ANQGSEA. V was clipped by 6 bases and J by 7 bases; unmatched bases: 16. CDR3 length: 16 amino acids. The CDR3 loop is CSVSPRAGQGARTQYF. The CDR3 region has the DNA TGCAGCGTCAGCCCCAGAGCCGGACAGGGGGCGCGGACCCAGTACTTC.

As regards this clone: One end of the junction does not line up with germline, which may come from a read error. The chain joins TRBV7-9 to TRBJ2-2; D remains unclear. The germline gives CDR1 SEHNR, CDR2 FQNEAQ (reference sequence). The CDR3 covers 16 residues. The CDR3 is CSSSPHSPRRYGELFF. CDR3 bases: TGTTCCAGCAGCCCTCATTCGCCCCGGAGATACGGGGAGCTGTTTTTT.

The V and J genes are TRBV5-6 and TRBJ2-1; TRBD1 might be the D (6 bases). The length of the CDR3 is 14 residues. The germline V and J ends were trimmed by 1 base and 6 bases, with 11 bases remaining between them. Germline V CDR1 and CDR2: SGHDT, YYEEEE. CDR3 region: CASSLLGASNEQFF. The DNA for the CDR3 is TGTGCCAGCAGCTTGTTGGGGGCTAGCAATGAGCAGTTCTTC.

The J gene is TRBJ1-1, the V gene TRBV29-1; 9 positions agree with TRBD1. This CDR3 comprises 13 residues. CDR1 is SQVTM and CDR2 is ANQGSEA in the germline V gene. V trimming: 6 bases; J trimming: 5 bases; junction bases outside the gene matches: 7. This CDR3 is CSVGQGYGTEAFF. The DNA for the CDR3 is TGCAGCGTCGGACAGGGGTATGGGACTGAAGCTTTCTTT.

The V call is TRBV20-1, the J call TRBJ2-7, with a possible D match to TRBD1 (5 bases). The V gene lost 5 bases and the J gene lost 5 bases, with 10 bases spanning the gap. Germline CDR1 reads DFQATT; CDR2 reads SNEGSKA (reference sequence). The CDR3 extends over 11 amino acids. CDR3 loop: CSAQTVHEQYF. CDR3 DNA: TGCAGTGCTCAGACAGTGCACGAGCAGTACTTC.

The genes are TRBV9 and TRBJ2-1, with D possibly matching TRBD1 (6 bases). The germline V gene encodes CDR1 SGDLS and CDR2 YYNGEE. CDR3 length: 14 residues. Deletions cut 3 bases from V and 2 bases from J, with 9 bases between. CDR3 in amino acids: CASSAQGPYNEQFF. DNA for the CDR3: TGTGCCAGCAGCGCACAGGGCCCCTACAATGAGCAGTTCTTC.

About this clone: Other DNA sequences of this sample code for an identical CDR3. V and J are TRBV9 and TRBJ2-7, with a possible D match to TRBD2 (5 bases). Trimming cost V 5 bases and J 0 bases, with 15 bases left between them. The CDR3 covers 15 residues. CDR1 and CDR2 (germline): SGDLS, YYNGEE. The chain's CDR3 is CASSWALRGSYEQYF. The CDR3 DNA follows: TGTGCCAGCAGTTGGGCTCTCCGGGGCTCCTACGAGCAGTACTTC.

A few counts support this clone. This chain joins TRBV6-6 and TRBJ1-4, with 8 bases fitting TRBD1. V was clipped by 5 bases and J by 4 bases; unmatched bases: 3. The germline CDR1 and CDR2 sequences are MNHNY and SVGAGI (reference sequence). The CDR3 is 14 residues long. CDR3 loop: CASSTGQGNEKLFF. CDR3 in DNA: TGTGCCAGCAGTACCGGACAGGGTAATGAAAAACTGTTTTTT.

V and J are TRBV5-4 and TRBJ2-1; D might be TRBD2 (5 bases). Germline assignment: CDR1 SGHNT and CDR2 YYREEE (reference sequence). The CDR3 is 16 amino acids. V was trimmed by 1 base and J by 3 bases, leaving 14 bases between them. The CDR3 DNA is TGTGCCAGCAGCTTGAGCGGCGGTAACTTCTACAATGAGCAGTTCTTC. Its translation is CASSLSGGNFYNEQFF.

The rearrangement uses TRBV11-1 and TRBJ2-5; D is possibly TRBD1 (6 bases). The V end lost 2 bases, the J end lost 4 bases, and 20 bases lay between the germline ends. The CDR3 has 17 amino acids. Germline values: CDR1 SGHAT, CDR2 FQDESV (reference sequence). The CDR3 sequence: CASSLTNRVLGPETQYF. Written as DNA, the CDR3 is TGTGCCAGCAGCTTAACCAACAGGGTTTTGGGCCCAGAGACCCAGTACTTC.

Concerning this clone itself: In the same sample, other DNA sequences code for this CDR3. The rearrangement links TRBV7-9 to TRBJ2-2; 9 nucleotides agree with TRBD1. Trimming cost V 5 bases and J 1 base; bases outside gene matches: 2. The CDR3 runs to 15 residues. The germline V gene encodes CDR1 SEHNR and CDR2 FQNEAQ (reference sequence). The CDR3 here is CASSPGQGNTGELFF. CDR3 sequence (DNA): TGTGCCAGCAGCCCGGGACAGGGGAACACCGGGGAGCTGTTTTTT.

This clone came up once. This rearrangement joins TRBV2 to TRBJ1-5, with 7 bases aligning to TRBD1. CDR3 size: 14 residues. Trimming took 7 bases from V and 6 from J; bases not matched to a gene: 9. Germline CDR1 SNHLY, CDR2 FYNNEI. The CDR3 is CASTRDSRGQPQHF. CDR3 nucleotides: TGTGCCAGCACCCGGGACAGCCGCGGTCAGCCCCAGCATTTT.

The chain is built from TRBV10-2 and TRBJ2-3, with D unresolved. There are 13 residues in the CDR3. Germline CDR1 is WSHSY and CDR2 is SAAADI. Trimming took 7 bases from V and 0 from J, leaving 8 bases between them. The chain's CDR3 is CASTLPSTDTQYF. The DNA for the CDR3 is TGCGCCAGCACCCTACCTAGCACAGATACGCAGTATTTT.

This chain connects TRBV10-3 to TRBJ1-5; D unresolved. CDR1 ENHRY and CDR2 SYGVKD come from the germline V gene. The V gene lost 9 bases and the J gene lost 0 bases, with 27 bases spanning the gap. This CDR3 comprises 19 residues. The CDR3 DNA sequence: TGTGCCATTCCACGTCCCCCTTGGCCCACGAAGTATAGCAATCAGCCCCAGCATTTT. Its translation: CAIPRPPWPTKYSNQPQHF.

The chain recombines TRBV6-6 with TRBJ1-1; tentatively, D is TRBD1 (6 bases). Germline V CDR1 and CDR2: MNHNY, SVGAGI (reference sequence). CDR3 length: 12 amino acids. Trimming took off 2 bases at V and 10 bases at J, with 11 bases between the two ends. As DNA, the CDR3 is TGTGCCAGCAGTTACCAACAGGGTTTAGCTTTCTTT. Its translation: CASSYQQGLAFF.

The DNA of the CDR3 is TGTGCTATCGGAAGGCGGGAGTTCCCAGATACGCAGTATTTT. Its protein product is CAIGRREFPDTQYF. The V gene is TRBV2, the J gene TRBJ2-3, with TRBD2 identical over 7 bases. This CDR3 contains 14 residues. Germline V lookup: CDR1 SNHLY, CDR2 FYNNEI.

This rearrangement joins TRBV5-5 to TRBJ1-4; maybe TRBD1 (5 bases). The CDR3 length is 15 residues. V lost 3 bases, J lost 2 bases, and 11 bases lay in between. Germline CDR1 is SGHKS and CDR2 is YYEKEE (reference sequence). For the CDR3, the DNA is TGTGCCAGCAGCTCAAGGGGTACGACTAATGAAAAACTGTTTTTT. This codes for CASSSRGTTNEKLFF.